The text below deals with one TCR beta chain. The antigen remains undetermined. Antigen-specific CD4+ T cells were first expanded with viral peptide pools by the ViraFEST assay and only then sequenced. Researchers isolated CD4+ T cells once approximately ten days of culture had elapsed. According to PCR results, the person was infected with SARS-CoV-2 between March and December 2020. V gave up 5 bases and J gave up 0 bases; unmatched junction bases: 5. This CDR3 spans 17 amino acids. Germline V gives CDR1 SGHTA, CDR2 FQGTGA. This sample stems from a study of vaccination effects on CD4 cells after COVID-19. Only in-frame clones appear in the TCRdb table, and some are missing; sequencing was by immunoSEQ multiplex PCR. The table includes about 70,000 clones, 73% detected once.

The source material was CD4+ T cells from PBMCs cultured with HIV peptides, sampled before COVID-19 vaccination. The subset denotes: HIV-1 Nef peptide pool negative control/reference culture. The clonotype comes from a human donor who had a prior SARS-CoV-2 infection. The rearrangement links TRBV7-3 to TRBJ2-2; 11 bases line up with TRBD2. CDR3 DNA sequence: TGTGCCAGCAGCGAGTATAGCGGGGGGGCGAACACCGGGGAGCTGTTTTTT. Protein product: CASSEYSGGANTGELFF. Full variable domain (rest looked up from reference TRBV7-3 and TRBJ2-2): GAGVSQTPSNKVTEKGKYVELRCDPISGHTALYWYRQSLGQGPEFLIYFQGTGAADDSGLPNDRFFAVRPEGSVSTLKIQRTERGDSAVYLCASSEYSGGANTGELFFGEGSRLTVL.